These 25 T cell receptor beta chains originate from one sample sequenced in a study of blood T cell repertoires in COVID-19. Measured with immunoSEQ multiplex PCR; TCRdb has only the in-frame clones, and not every one. The table has around 500,000 clones, roughly 90% seen once. The sequencing sample was made of PBMCs or T cells enriched from blood (not recorded which). The receptors derive from a woman between 40 and 55 years old who had recovered from COVID-19.

The V and J genes are TRBV19 and TRBJ2-2, with 14 bases identical to TRBD2. CDR1 and CDR2 (germline): LNHDA, SQIVND (reference sequence). This CDR3 contains 18 residues. The V segment lost 5 bases and the J segment 2 bases; nucleotides outside the gene matches: 7. The CDR3 DNA sequence: TGTGCCAGTAGTGTTCGACTAGCGGGAGGGCCTAACACCGGGGAGCTGTTTTTT. Residues: CASSVRLAGGPNTGELFF.

This chain links TRBV6-2 or TRBV6-3 with TRBJ1-1, with TRBD1 identical over 7 bases. The trim removed 5 bases at V and 2 bases at J, leaving 8 bases unmatched. In germline, CDR1 is MNHEY, CDR2 SVGEGT. The CDR3 covers 15 residues. CDR3 bases: TGTGCCAGCAGTGATTTACAGGGGTCTAACACTGAAGCTTTCTTT. It translates to CASSDLQGSNTEAFF.

This clone was recorded only once. The V and J genes are TRBV4-3 and TRBJ2-7; TRBD1 is a possible D gene (5 bases). Between the trimmed V and J ends, which lost 2 bases and 3 bases, there was a span of 11 bases. There are 14 residues in the CDR3. Per the germline V gene, CDR1 is LGHNA and CDR2 is YSLEER. The CDR3 DNA follows: TGCGCCAGCAGCCAAATCCTTAGGGGCTACGAGCAGTACTTC. Protein sequence: CASSQILRGYEQYF.

CDR3 amino acids: CASSLGPGSYGYTF. As DNA, the CDR3 is TGTGCCAGCAGCTTAGGTCCAGGGTCCTATGGCTACACCTTC. This chain joins TRBV7-9 and TRBJ1-2, with a possible D match to TRBD1 (5 bases). CDR3 size: 14 residues. Germline CDR1 and CDR2: SEHNR and FQNEAQ (reference sequence). Trimming stripped 1 base from V and 4 bases from J, with 10 bases between. Full variable domain (outside the CDR3, taken from reference TRBV7-9 and TRBJ1-2): DTGVSQNPRHKITKRGQNVTFRCDPISEHNRLYWYRQTLGQGPEFLTYFQNEAQLEKSRLLSDRFSAERPKGSFSTLEIQRTEQGDSAMYLCASSLGPGSYGYTFGSGTRLTVV.

This chain connects TRBV18 to TRBJ2-2; 7 nucleotides align to TRBD1. With 4 bases clipped from V and 1 base from J, the junction kept 3 bases outside the gene matches. Germline V lookup: CDR1 KGHSH, CDR2 LQKENI. CDR3 size: 15 residues. The CDR3 sequence: CASSLRQGNTGELFF. Written as DNA, the CDR3 is TGTGCCAGCTCACTACGACAGGGGAACACCGGGGAGCTGTTTTTT.

V gene TRBV14 combines with J gene TRBJ2-1, with 8 bases lining up with TRBD2. In germline, CDR1 is SGHDN, CDR2 FVKESK. CDR3 size: 17 residues. The trim removed 3 bases at V and 8 bases at J, leaving 15 bases unmatched. The CDR3 sequence: CASSQLGGREEFDEQFF. The DNA of the CDR3 is TGTGCCAGCAGCCAGCTAGGAGGGCGGGAGGAGTTCGATGAGCAGTTCTTC.

The chain carries TRBV4-3 and TRBJ2-7; 7 bases are shared with TRBD2. CDR3 length: 16 residues. Germline V gene sequence: CDR1 LGHNA, CDR2 YSLEER. Unmatched junction bases numbered 5, after V lost 0 bases and J lost 0 bases. CDR3 coding DNA: TGCGCCAGCAGCCAAGAAGGGACTAACCCCTCCTACGAGCAGTACTTC. As protein: CASSQEGTNPSYEQYF.

The CDR3 loop is CSVGWGENTEAFF. For the CDR3, the DNA is TGCAGCGTTGGCTGGGGGGAGAACACTGAAGCTTTCTTT. The V call is TRBV29-1, the J call TRBJ1-1; maybe TRBD1 (5 bases). Germline V gene data show CDR1 as SQVTM and CDR2 as ANQGSEA. Trimming removed 4 bases from V and 1 base from J, with 10 bases in between. The CDR3 totals 13 residues.

The chain carries TRBV7-8 and TRBJ1-3; 9 positions agree with TRBD1. The CDR3 is made up of 19 amino acids. In germline, CDR1 is SGHVS, CDR2 FQNEAQ. After removal of 1 base from V and 3 bases from J, the junction contained 13 bases not matched to a gene. The CDR3 nucleotides are TGTGCCAGCAGCTTAGAGGCTTGGCGGACAGGGGTCTTTGGAAACACCATATATTTT. Amino acid sequence: CASSLEAWRTGVFGNTIYF. Full variable domain (rest looked up from reference TRBV7-8 and TRBJ1-3): GAGVSQSPRYKVAKRGQDVALRCDPISGHVSLFWYQQALGQGPEFLTYFQNEAQLDKSGLPSDRFFAERPEGSVSTLKIQRTQQEDSAVYLCASSLEAWRTGVFGNTIYFGEGSWLTVV.

CDR3 region: CASSLVRGSGYTF. CDR3 nucleotide sequence: TGTGCCAGCAGTTTAGTCAGGGGATCCGGCTACACCTTC. The chain uses TRBV12-3 or TRBV12-4 and TRBJ1-2; TRBD1 is a possible D gene (6 bases). This CDR3 contains 13 residues. The V and J ends lost 1 base and 8 bases respectively, with 11 bases between them.

This clone was seen only a few times. This sequence joins TRBV9 and TRBJ2-1; 7 bases are a match to TRBD2. V lost 0 bases, J lost 8 bases, and 8 bases stayed unmatched. Germline lookup yields CDR1 SGDLS and CDR2 YYNGEE. This CDR3 contains 15 residues. The CDR3 protein is CASSVDGREWDEQFF. The CDR3 DNA sequence: TGTGCCAGCAGCGTAGACGGGCGGGAGTGGGATGAGCAGTTCTTC.

J is TRBJ2-3 and V is TRBV5-5; 8 bases are shared with TRBD1. Germline values: CDR1 SGHKS, CDR2 YYEKEE (reference sequence). The ends lost 2 bases at V and 0 bases at J; junction bases unmatched: 8. This CDR3 has 17 amino acids. The CDR3: CASSFIRQGTSTDTQYF. The CDR3 DNA is TGTGCCAGCAGCTTCATTAGACAGGGGACTAGCACAGATACGCAGTATTTT.

The chain recombines TRBV6-5 with TRBJ2-7; 9 nucleotides line up with TRBD1. This CDR3 region has 13 residues. CDR1 is MNHEY and CDR2 is SVGAGI in the germline V gene. The trim removed 4 bases at V and 6 bases at J, leaving 4 bases unmatched. CDR3: CASSWDRVREQYF. DNA of the CDR3: TGTGCCAGCAGTTGGGACAGGGTGCGCGAGCAGTACTTC.

J is TRBJ1-2 and V is TRBV6-1; no clear D. Per the germline V gene, CDR1 is MNHNS and CDR2 is SASEGT. V was cut by 1 base and J by 2 bases, with 11 bases left in between. The CDR3 loop spans 15 amino acids. CDR3 nucleotide sequence: TGTGCCAGCAGTGAAGTCCTTAGGAGAAACTATGGCTACACCTTC. It is translated as CASSEVLRRNYGYTF.

J is TRBJ1-3 and V is TRBV4-1, with TRBD1 matching over 9 bases. There are 16 residues in the CDR3. Germline values: CDR1 MGHRA, CDR2 YSYEKL. With V trimmed by 4 bases and J by 3 bases, 7 bases remained unmatched. CDR3 sequence reads: CASSLEGQGGGNTIYF. The CDR3 nucleotides read TGCGCCAGCAGCCTCGAGGGACAGGGTGGTGGAAACACCATATATTTT.

The chain uses TRBV9 and TRBJ1-1; no definite D call. In germline, CDR1 is SGDLS, CDR2 YYNGEE. Deletions cut 0 bases from V and 11 bases from J, with 17 bases between. The CDR3 consists of 14 residues. As DNA, the CDR3 is TGTGCCAGCAGCGTAGGTCCGGGTTTTAATACGGCTTTCTTT. The encoded protein is CASSVGPGFNTAFF.

The CDR3 is CASSQIGGADTGELFF. The CDR3 nucleotides read TGCGCCAGCAGCCAGATCGGGGGGGCGGACACCGGGGAGCTGTTTTTT. The chain links TRBV4-1 to TRBJ2-2, with 8 positions matching TRBD2. Trimming cost V 3 bases and J 3 bases; bases outside gene matches: 6. Germline loops: CDR1 MGHRA, CDR2 YSYEKL. CDR3 length: 16 residues.

The V call is TRBV19, the J call TRBJ2-2, with D perhaps TRBD2 (5 bases). The CDR3 sequence is 14 residues long. Germline V lookup: CDR1 LNHDA, CDR2 SQIVND (reference sequence). Between the trimmed V and J ends, which lost 1 base and 7 bases, there was a span of 10 bases. The CDR3 spells CASSIAGSDGELFF. CDR3 sequence (DNA): TGTGCCAGTAGTATAGCGGGTAGCGACGGGGAGCTGTTTTTT.

This clone was seen just once. The rearrangement links TRBV20-1 to TRBJ2-3; D ambiguous. In germline, CDR1 is DFQATT, CDR2 SNEGSKA (reference sequence). The CDR3 runs 11 residues. Trimming stripped 1 base from V and 6 bases from J, with 5 bases between. CDR3 sequence: CSARGEDTQYF. As DNA, the CDR3 is TGCAGTGCTAGAGGCGAGGATACGCAGTATTTT.

This chain links TRBV4-3 with TRBJ2-7; 11 bases map to TRBD2. The V and J ends lost 4 bases and 3 bases, in that order; junction bases with no gene match: 14. This CDR3 has 18 residues. CDR1 and CDR2 (germline): LGHNA, YSLEER. DNA of the CDR3: TGCGCCAGCAGCCCCCAAGCCACTTCTAGCGGGAGGCACTACGAGCAGTACTTC. It codes for CASSPQATSSGRHYEQYF.

This clone was counted a single time. The V gene is TRBV27, the J gene TRBJ2-7; 8 bases fit TRBD1. Germline V gene lookup returns CDR1 MNHEY and CDR2 SMNVEV (reference sequence). With 7 bases clipped from V and 3 bases from J, the junction kept 14 bases outside the gene matches. The CDR3 is 16 residues long. The DNA of the CDR3 is TGTGCCAGCAACCGCGTGGACAGGGATTCGGGCTACGAGCAGTACTTC. Amino acid sequence: CASNRVDRDSGYEQYF.

There are a few counts of this clone. This chain joins TRBV28 and TRBJ1-2, with a tentative D call TRBD1 (5 bases). The CDR3 sequence is 14 residues long. Germline V gene sequence: CDR1 MDHEN, CDR2 SYDVKM. The germline V and J ends were trimmed by 8 bases and 4 bases, with 17 bases remaining between them. The CDR3 sequence: CASRYGGVGYGYTF. The CDR3 nucleotides read TGTGCCAGCCGCTATGGGGGGGTAGGCTATGGCTACACCTTC.

V and J are TRBV14 and TRBJ2-1; TRBD2 is a possible D gene (6 bases). V lost 3 bases to trimming and J lost 6 bases, with 12 bases between them. CDR1 and CDR2 from the germline V gene are SGHDN and FVKESK. This CDR3 region has 14 residues. The CDR3 region is CASSHGTASNEQFF. CDR3 DNA: TGTGCCAGCAGCCACGGGACTGCCAGCAATGAGCAGTTCTTC.

V usage is TRBV19 and J usage is TRBJ1-5, with 9 bases lining up with TRBD1. V lost 1 base and J lost 6; bases outside the gene matches: 7. Germline assignment: CDR1 LNHDA and CDR2 SQIVND (reference sequence). This CDR3 contains 16 residues. The CDR3 DNA sequence: TGTGCCAGTAGTATAGGGGAAGGACAGGGGTTTCAGCCCCAGCATTTT. This codes for CASSIGEGQGFQPQHF.

The chain joins TRBV19 to TRBJ2-3; maybe TRBD1 (8 bases). Deletions cut 2 bases from V and 5 bases from J, with 17 bases between. The germline V gene has CDR1 LNHDA and CDR2 SQIVND (reference sequence). The CDR3 extends over 16 amino acids. In nucleotides, the CDR3 is TGTGCCAGTAGTATACCCAGGGGGCGCGGGAGAGATACGCAGTATTTT. Translating gives CASSIPRGRGRDTQYF.